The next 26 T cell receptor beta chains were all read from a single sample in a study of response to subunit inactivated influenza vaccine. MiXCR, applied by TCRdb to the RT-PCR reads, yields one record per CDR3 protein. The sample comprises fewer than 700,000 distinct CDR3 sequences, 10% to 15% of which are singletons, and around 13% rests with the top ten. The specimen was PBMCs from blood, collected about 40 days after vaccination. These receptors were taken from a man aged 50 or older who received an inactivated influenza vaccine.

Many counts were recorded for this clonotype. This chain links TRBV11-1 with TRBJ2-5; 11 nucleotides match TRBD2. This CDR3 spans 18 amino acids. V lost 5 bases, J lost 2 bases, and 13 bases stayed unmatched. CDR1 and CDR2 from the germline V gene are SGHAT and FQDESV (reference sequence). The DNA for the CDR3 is TGTGCCAGCAGCGCGCCCCTCCGACTAGCGGGGTTACAAGAGACCCAGTACTTC. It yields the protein CASSAPLRLAGLQETQYF.

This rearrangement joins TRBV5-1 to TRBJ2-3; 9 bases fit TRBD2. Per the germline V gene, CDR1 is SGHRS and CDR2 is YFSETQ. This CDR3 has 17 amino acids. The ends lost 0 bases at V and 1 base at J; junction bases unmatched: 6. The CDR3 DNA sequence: TGCGCCAGCAGCTTGGGGTCGGCTAGCGGGGGCACAGATACGCAGTATTTT. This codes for CASSLGSASGGTDTQYF. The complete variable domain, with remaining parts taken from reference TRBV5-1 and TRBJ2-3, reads KAGVTQTPRYLIKTRGQQVTLSCSPISGHRSVSWYQQTPGQGLQFLFEYFSETQRNKGNFPGRFSGRQFSNSRSEMNVSTLELGDSALYLCASSLGSASGGTDTQYFGPGTRLTVL.

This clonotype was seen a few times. CDR3 nucleotides: TGTGCCAGCAGCGCCGCGCCCCGGGGGGATGGCTACACCTTC. It codes for CASSAAPRGDGYTF. The chain recombines TRBV6-1 with TRBJ1-2, with a tentative D call TRBD1 (5 bases). The germline V and J ends were trimmed by 6 bases and 6 bases, with 17 bases remaining between them. Germline CDR1 MNHNS, CDR2 SASEGT. This CDR3 is 14 amino acids long.

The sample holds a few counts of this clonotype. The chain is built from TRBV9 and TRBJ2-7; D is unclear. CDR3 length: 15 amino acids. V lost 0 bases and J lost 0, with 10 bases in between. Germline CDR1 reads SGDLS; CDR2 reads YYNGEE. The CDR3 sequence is CASSVGAASSYEQYF. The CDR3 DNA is TGTGCCAGCAGCGTAGGGGCGGCCAGCTCCTACGAGCAGTACTTC.

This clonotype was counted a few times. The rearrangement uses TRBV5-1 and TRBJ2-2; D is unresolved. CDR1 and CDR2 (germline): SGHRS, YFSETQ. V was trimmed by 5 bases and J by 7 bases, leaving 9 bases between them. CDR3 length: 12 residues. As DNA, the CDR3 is TGCGCCAGCAGGTTACACCGCGGGGAGCTGTTTTTT. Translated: CASRLHRGELFF.

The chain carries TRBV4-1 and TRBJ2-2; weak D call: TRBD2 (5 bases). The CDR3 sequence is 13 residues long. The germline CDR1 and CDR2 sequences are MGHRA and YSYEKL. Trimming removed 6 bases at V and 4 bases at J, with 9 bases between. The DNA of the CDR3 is TGCGCCAGCAGGGCCGAGGGCACCGGGGAGCTGTTTTTT. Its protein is CASRAEGTGELFF.

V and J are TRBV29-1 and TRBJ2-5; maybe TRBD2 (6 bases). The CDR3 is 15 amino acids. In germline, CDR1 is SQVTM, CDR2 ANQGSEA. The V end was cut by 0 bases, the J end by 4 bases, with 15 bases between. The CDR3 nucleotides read TGCAGCGTTGAAGATCCTTGGGAGGTAGGAGAGACCCAGTACTTC. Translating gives CSVEDPWEVGETQYF.

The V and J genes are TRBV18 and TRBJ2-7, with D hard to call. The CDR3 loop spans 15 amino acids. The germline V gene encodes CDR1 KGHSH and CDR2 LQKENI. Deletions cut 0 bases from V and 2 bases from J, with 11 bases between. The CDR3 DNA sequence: TGTGCCAGCTCACCACCGAACCCCTCCCCCTACGAGCAGTACTTC. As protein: CASSPPNPSPYEQYF.

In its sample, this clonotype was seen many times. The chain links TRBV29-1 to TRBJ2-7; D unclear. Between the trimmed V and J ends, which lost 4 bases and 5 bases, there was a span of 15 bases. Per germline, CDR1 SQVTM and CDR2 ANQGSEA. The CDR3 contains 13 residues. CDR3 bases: TGCAGCGTTGTTTTGGGTAAGGTCCACGAGCAGTACTTC. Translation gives CSVVLGKVHEQYF.

The CDR3 here is CASNQQLRQPQHF. The CDR3 coding sequence is TGTGCCAGCAACCAACAGTTACGGCAGCCCCAGCATTTT. The gene calls are TRBV6-1 and TRBJ1-5; unclear D gene. This CDR3 is 13 amino acids long. V shed 7 bases and J shed 7 bases, with 14 bases lying between them. Germline lookup yields CDR1 MNHNS and CDR2 SASEGT.

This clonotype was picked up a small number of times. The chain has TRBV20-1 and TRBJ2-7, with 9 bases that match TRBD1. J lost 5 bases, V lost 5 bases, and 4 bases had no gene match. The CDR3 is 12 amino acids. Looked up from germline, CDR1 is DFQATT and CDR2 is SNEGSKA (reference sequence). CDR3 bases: TGCAGTGCTGGGGACAGGGTCCACGAGCAGTACTTC. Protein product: CSAGDRVHEQYF.

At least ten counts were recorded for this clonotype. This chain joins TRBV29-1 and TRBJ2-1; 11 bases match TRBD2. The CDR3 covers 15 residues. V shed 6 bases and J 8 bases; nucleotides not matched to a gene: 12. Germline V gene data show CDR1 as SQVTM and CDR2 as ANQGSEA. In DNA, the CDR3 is TGCAGCGTGGACATACTAGCGGGGGTGAAGGATGAGCAGTTCTTC. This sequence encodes CSVDILAGVKDEQFF.

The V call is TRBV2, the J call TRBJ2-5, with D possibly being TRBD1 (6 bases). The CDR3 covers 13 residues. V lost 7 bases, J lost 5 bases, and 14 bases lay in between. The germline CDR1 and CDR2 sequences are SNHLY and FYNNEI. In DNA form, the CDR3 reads TGTGCCAGCATAGGAACAGGGCGGGAGACCCAGTACTTC. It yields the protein CASIGTGRETQYF.

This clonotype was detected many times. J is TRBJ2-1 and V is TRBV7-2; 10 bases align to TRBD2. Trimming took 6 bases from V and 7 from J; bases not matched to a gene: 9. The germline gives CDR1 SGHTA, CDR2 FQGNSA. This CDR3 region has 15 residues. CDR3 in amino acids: CASSSSGSVWNEQFF. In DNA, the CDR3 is TGTGCCAGCAGTTCTAGCGGGAGTGTATGGAATGAGCAGTTCTTC.

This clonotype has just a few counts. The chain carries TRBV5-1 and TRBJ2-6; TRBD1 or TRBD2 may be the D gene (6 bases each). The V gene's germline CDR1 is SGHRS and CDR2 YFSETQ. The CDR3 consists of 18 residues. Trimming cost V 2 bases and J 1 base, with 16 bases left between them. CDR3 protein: CASSFGGLQGSGANVLTF. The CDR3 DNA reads TGCGCCAGCAGCTTTGGGGGGCTACAGGGTTCTGGGGCCAACGTCCTGACTTTC. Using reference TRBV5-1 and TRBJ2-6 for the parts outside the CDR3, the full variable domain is KAGVTQTPRYLIKTRGQQVTLSCSPISGHRSVSWYQQTPGQGLQFLFEYFSETQRNKGNFPGRFSGRQFSNSRSEMNVSTLELGDSALYLCASSFGGLQGSGANVLTFGAGSRLTVL.

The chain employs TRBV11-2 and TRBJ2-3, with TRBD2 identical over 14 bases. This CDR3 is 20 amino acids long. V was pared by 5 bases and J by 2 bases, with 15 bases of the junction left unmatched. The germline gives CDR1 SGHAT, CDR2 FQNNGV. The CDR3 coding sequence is TGTGCCAGCAGCCCCTCCCCGCGGCCGACTAGCGGGAGGGTCACAGATACGCAGTATTTT. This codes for CASSPSPRPTSGRVTDTQYF.

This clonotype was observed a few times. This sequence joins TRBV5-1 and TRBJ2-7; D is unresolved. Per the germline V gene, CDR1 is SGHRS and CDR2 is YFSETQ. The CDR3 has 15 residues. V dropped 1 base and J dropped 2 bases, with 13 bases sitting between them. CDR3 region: CASSLNSAQTYEQYF. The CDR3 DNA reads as TGCGCCAGCAGCTTGAACAGTGCTCAGACCTACGAGCAGTACTTC.

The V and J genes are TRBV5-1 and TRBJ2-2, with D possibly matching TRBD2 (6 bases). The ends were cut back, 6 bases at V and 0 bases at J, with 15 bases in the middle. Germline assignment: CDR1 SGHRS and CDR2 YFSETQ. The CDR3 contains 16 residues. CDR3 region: CASKAGLSTNTGELFF. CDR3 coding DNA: TGCGCCAGCAAAGCGGGCCTTTCCACGAACACCGGGGAGCTGTTTTTT.

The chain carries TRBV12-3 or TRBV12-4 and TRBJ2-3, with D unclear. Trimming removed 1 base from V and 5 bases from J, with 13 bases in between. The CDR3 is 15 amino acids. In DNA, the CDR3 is TGTGCCAGCAGTTTAGTGGCTTTTGGCAAAGATACGCAGTATTTT. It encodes CASSLVAFGKDTQYF.

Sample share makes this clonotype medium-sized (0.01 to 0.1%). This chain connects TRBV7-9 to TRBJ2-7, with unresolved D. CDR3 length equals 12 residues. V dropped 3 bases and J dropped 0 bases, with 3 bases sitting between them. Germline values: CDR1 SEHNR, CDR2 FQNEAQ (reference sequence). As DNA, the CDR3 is TGTGCCAGCAGCTTGAGCTCCTACGAGCAGTACTTC. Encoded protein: CASSLSSYEQYF.

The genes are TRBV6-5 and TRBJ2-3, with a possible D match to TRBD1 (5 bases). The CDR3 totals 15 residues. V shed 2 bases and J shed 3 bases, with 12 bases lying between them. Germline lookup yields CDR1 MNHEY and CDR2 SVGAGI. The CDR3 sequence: CASSYPQGSTDTQYF. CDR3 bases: TGTGCCAGCAGTTACCCGCAGGGCTCGACAGATACGCAGTATTTT.

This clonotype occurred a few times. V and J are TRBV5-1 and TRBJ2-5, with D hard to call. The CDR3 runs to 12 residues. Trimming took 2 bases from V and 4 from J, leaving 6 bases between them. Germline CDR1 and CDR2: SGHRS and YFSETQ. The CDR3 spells CASSFVPETQYF. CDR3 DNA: TGCGCCAGCAGCTTCGTCCCAGAGACCCAGTACTTC. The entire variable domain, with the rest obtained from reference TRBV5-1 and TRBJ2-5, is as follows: KAGVTQTPRYLIKTRGQQVTLSCSPISGHRSVSWYQQTPGQGLQFLFEYFSETQRNKGNFPGRFSGRQFSNSRSEMNVSTLELGDSALYLCASSFVPETQYFGPGTRLLVL.

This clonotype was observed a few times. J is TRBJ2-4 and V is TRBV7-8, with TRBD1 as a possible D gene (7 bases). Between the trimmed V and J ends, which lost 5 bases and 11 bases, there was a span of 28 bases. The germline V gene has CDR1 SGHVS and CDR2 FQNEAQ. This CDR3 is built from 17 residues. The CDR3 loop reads CASSRNQDPGQRGVQYF. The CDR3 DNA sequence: TGTGCCAGCAGCCGAAATCAAGATCCGGGACAGAGGGGGGTTCAGTACTTC.

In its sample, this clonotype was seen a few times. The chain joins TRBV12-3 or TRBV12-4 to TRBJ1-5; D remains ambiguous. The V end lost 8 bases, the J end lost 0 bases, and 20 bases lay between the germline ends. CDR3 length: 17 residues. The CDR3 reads CASLFRTGPNSNQPQHF. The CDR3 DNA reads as TGTGCCAGCCTCTTTAGGACCGGTCCTAATAGCAATCAGCCCCAGCATTTT.

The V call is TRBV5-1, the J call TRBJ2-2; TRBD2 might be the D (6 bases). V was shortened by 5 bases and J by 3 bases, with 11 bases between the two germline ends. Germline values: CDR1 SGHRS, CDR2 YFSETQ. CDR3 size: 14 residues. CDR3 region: CASRRDLYTGELFF. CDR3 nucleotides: TGCGCCAGCAGGAGGGACTTGTACACCGGGGAGCTGTTTTTT.

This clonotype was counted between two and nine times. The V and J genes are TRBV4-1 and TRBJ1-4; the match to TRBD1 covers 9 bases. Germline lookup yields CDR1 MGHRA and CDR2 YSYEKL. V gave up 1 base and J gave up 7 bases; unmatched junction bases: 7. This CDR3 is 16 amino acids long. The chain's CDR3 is CASSQVRGTGSEKLFF. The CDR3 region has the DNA TGCGCCAGCAGCCAAGTACGCGGGACAGGGAGTGAAAAACTGTTTTTT.